The sequence of this T cell receptor (beta chain) was determined in a study of blood T cell repertoires in COVID-19 (dated by TCRdb to between 2020 and 2021). Concerning the study at large: The collaborator samples originated in the United States, Italy and Spain and spanned the acute and convalescent phases of COVID-19. Where available, HLA class I and class II types were obtained from metadata supplied by the sample provider rather than from assay-based typing. Samples were obtained from the ongoing ImmuneRACE study (first 160 participants) and from over a thousand subjects provided by 6 global collaborators. A freely available public database, intended as a resource for researchers studying the immune response to SARS-CoV-2, is where the repertoires were released. The dataset comprised deeply sampled blood TCRbeta repertoires from subjects exposed to, actively infected with, or recovered from COVID-19. Sample metadata almost always included a de-identified subject ID, COVID-19 status, age in years and sex. The prospective study material was composed of cDNA or gDNA derived from T cells, B-cell-depleted T cells, or PBMCs. The study at large found these results: The amount of clinical and demographic metadata varied by source and participant and was provided uncurated.

TCRbeta CDR3 regions were amplified from genomic DNA using the immunoSEQ Assay, a bias-controlled multiplex PCR. As for the authors' bioinformatics: The number of nucleated cells in each sample was estimated by amplification of reference gene primers within the assay. To quantify the absolute abundance of each unique TCRbeta CDR3 rearrangement, sequence reads were collapsed and filtered. For each sample, productive Simpson clonality was calculated as the square root of Simpson's diversity index over productive rearrangements. TCRdb limited this immuneACCESS table to in-frame rearrangements with V and J called. A share of clones is missing; checked studies link under half to unresolved V genes, and the rest is unexplained. The D gene and trimming were derived from the DNA, and the V and J assignments and clone size from that table. This sample has 150,000 to 200,000 clones in its table, and approximately 80% of those were observed once. The top ten constitute under 13% of the sample.

This clone appeared many times. No antigen is known for it. One base away there is no much larger clone; base qualities are not given. The collaborating institutions used their own protocols to collect whole blood in K2EDTA tubes. Collaborator samples were shipped for TCRbeta analysis as frozen whole blood, isolated PBMCs, or DNA extracted from either sample type. This clonotype originated in a human donor in a cohort sampled during active COVID-19. The sequenced material came from peripheral blood.

CDR3 protein: CASSQEHQGVNEKLFF. The DNA sequence is as follows: TGCGCCAGCAGCCAAGAACACCAGGGGGTTAATGAAAAACTGTTTTTT. This chain joins TRBV4-3 to TRBJ1-4, with 7 junctional bases fitting TRBD1. Here V drops 0 bases and J drops 4 bases, and the junction holds 5 bases not matched to any gene. Reading from cysteine to phenylalanine, the CDR3 counts 16 amino acids. The sequence is cut down to CDR3 DNA, 48 bases in frame from base 1. The germline V gene encodes CDR1 LGHNA and CDR2 YSLEER.